Reported below is one TCR beta chain. With random hexamers, reverse transcription was performed on about 0.5 to 1 ug of RNA. The TCR beta CDR3 was amplified by immunoSEQ multiplex PCR across 54 Vbeta, 13 Jbeta. TCRdb re-analysed the immunoSEQ multiplex PCR reads in MiXCR, keeping a single row per CDR3 protein. The sample lists approximately 180,000 distinct CDR3 sequences, roughly 92% occurring once. The data derive from a study of CD8 T cells in Susac syndrome. What was sequenced was CD4+ T cells from PBMCs. The source of this sequence is a human donor with multiple sclerosis.

As DNA, the CDR3 is TGTGCCTCCCGGGAGGAAACCTCTGGAAACACCATATATTTT. This codes for CASREETSGNTIYF. The rearrangement uses TRBV2 and TRBJ1-3; D remains unclear. The CDR3 consists of 14 residues. Germline lookup yields CDR1 SNHLY and CDR2 FYNNEI. V lost 11 bases and J 0 bases, leaving 14 bases between the germline ends.